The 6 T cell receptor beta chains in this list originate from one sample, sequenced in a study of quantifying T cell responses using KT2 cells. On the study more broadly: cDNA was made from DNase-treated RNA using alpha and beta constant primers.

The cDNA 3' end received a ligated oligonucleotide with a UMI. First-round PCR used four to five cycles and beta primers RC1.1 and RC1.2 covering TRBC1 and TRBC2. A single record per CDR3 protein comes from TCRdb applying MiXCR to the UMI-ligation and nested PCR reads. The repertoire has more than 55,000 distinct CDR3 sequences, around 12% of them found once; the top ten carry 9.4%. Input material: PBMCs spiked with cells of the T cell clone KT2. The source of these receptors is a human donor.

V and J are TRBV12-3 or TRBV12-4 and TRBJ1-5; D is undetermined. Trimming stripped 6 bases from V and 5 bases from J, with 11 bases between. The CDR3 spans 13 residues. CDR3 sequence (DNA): TGTGCCAGCAGCCCCACTCGGCATCAGCCCCAGCATTTT. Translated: CASSPTRHQPQHF.

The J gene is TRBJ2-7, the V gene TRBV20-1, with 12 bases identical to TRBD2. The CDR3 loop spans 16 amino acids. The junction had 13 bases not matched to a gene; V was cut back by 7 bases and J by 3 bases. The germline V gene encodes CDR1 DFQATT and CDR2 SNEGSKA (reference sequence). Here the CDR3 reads CSGGLAGGGDHYEQYF. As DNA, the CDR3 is TGCAGTGGGGGACTAGCGGGCGGGGGGGACCACTACGAGCAGTACTTC.

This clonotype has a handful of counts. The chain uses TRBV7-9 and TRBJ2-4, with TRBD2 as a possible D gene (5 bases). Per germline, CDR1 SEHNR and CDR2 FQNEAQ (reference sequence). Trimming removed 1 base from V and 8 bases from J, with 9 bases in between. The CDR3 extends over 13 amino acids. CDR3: CASSLGPRDIQYF. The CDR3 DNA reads TGTGCCAGCAGCTTAGGCCCGAGGGACATTCAGTACTTC.

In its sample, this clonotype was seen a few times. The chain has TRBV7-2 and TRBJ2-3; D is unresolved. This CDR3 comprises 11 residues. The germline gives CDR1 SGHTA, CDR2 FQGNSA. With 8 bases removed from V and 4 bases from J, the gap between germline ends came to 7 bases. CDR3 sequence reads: CASGVADTQYF. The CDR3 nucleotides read TGTGCCAGCGGGGTTGCAGATACGCAGTATTTT. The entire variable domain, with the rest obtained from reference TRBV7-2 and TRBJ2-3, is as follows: GAGVSQSPSNKVTEKGKDVELRCDPISGHTALYWYRQSLGQGLEFLIYFQGNSAPDKSGLPSDRFSAERTGGSVSTLTIQRTQQEDSAVYLCASGVADTQYFGPGTRLTVL.

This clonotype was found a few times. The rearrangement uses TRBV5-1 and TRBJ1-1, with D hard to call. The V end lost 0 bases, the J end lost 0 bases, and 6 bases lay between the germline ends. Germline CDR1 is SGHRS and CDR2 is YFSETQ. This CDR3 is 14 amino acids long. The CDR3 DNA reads TGCGCCAGCAGCTTGGAATATATGAACACTGAAGCTTTCTTT. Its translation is CASSLEYMNTEAFF.

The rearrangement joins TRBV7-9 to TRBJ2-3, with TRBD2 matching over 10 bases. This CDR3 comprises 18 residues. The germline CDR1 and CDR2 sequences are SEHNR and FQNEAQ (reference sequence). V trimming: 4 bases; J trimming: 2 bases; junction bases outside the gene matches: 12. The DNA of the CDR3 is TGTGCCAGCAGCTCCCCAATGGGCAGCGGGAGGGCCACAGATACGCAGTATTTT. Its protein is CASSSPMGSGRATDTQYF.